The following is a T cell receptor (beta chain) sequence with its context. One end of the junction fails to match germline, which may point to a read error. This entry is derived from a study of patients and donors after allogeneic stem cell transplantation. One entry per CDR3 protein, called by TCRdb with MiXCR from the RT-PCR reads. Among 7,500 or so distinct CDR3 sequences, approximately 10% were seen once, and the ten largest hold about half. Germline loops: CDR1 LGHDT, CDR2 YNNKEL (reference sequence). The CDR3 loop spans 15 amino acids. The chain combines TRBV3-1 with TRBJ2-1, with TRBD2 identical over 9 bases. The sequenced sample consisted of blood, either unsorted or a sorted T cell fraction (not recorded which). The source is a human donor who was either an allogeneic HSCT recipient or a stem cell or donor lymphocyte infusion donor (not recorded which). It is not recorded whose cells these are; they may come from a transplant donor. The CDR3 sequence is CASSRGGASHNEQFF. The CDR3, as DNA: TGTGCCAGCAGTCGCGGGGGGGCCTCCCACAATGAGCAGTTCTTC.